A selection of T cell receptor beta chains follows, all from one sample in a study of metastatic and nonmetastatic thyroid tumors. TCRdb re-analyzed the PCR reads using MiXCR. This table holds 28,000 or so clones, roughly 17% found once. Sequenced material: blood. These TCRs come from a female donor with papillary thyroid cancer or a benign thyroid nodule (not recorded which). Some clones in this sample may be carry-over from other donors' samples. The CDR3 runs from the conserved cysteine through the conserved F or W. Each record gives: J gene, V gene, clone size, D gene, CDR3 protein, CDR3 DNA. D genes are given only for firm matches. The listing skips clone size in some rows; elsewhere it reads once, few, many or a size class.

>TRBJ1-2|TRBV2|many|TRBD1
CASGRTGAHGYTF
TGTGCCAGCGGTAGGACAGGGGCCCATGGCTACACCTTC
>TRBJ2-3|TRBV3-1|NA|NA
CASSQVVGRTYTQYF
TGTGCCAGCAGCCAAGTCGTGGGACGCACATATACGCAGTATTTT
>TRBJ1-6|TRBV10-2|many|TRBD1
CASSEFRGPGSYNSPLHF
TGCGCCAGCAGTGAGTTCAGGGGGCCCGGGTCCTATAATTCACCCCTCCACTTT
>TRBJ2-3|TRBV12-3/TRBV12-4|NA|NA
CASSPGGSEKKDTQYF
TGTGCCAGCAGTCCAGGGGGGTCAGAGAAAAAAGATACGCAGTATTTT
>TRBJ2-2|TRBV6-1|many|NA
CASVRLPANTGELFF
TGTGCCAGCGTCAGGCTTCCAGCGAACACCGGGGAGCTGTTTTTT
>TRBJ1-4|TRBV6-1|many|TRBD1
CASIMTGGHEKLFF
TGTGCCAGCATTATGACAGGGGGACATGAAAAACTGTTTTTT
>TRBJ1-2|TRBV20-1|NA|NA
CSAAIQVLVGYTF
TGCAGTGCTGCCATACAGGTTTTGGTGGGCTACACCTTC
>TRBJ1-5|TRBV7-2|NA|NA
CASTVTGLLEPQHF
TGTGCCAGCACCGTTACAGGGCTTTTGGAGCCCCAGCATTTT
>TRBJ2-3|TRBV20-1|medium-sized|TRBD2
CSASGEGGLGGTDTQYF
TGCAGTGCTAGTGGGGAGGGGGGACTAGGGGGCACAGATACGCAGTATTTT
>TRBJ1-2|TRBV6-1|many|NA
CASSDRSTNYGYTF
TGTGCCAGCAGTGATAGGTCTACTAACTATGGCTACACCTTC
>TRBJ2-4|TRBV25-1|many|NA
CASSPSLETAIIQYF
TGTGCCAGCAGTCCCTCCCTAGAGACAGCCATTATTCAGTACTTC